This T cell receptor (beta chain) was captured by sequencing in a study of control samples from healthy donors and cancer patients. Sequenced by immunoSEQ multiplex PCR; TCRdb stores in-frame clones only, minus some. The table shows some 78,000 clones, with about 89% occurring only once. Germline CDR1 reads SGHTA; CDR2 reads FQGNSA. This CDR3 has 17 amino acids. With 5 bases removed from V and 1 base from J, the gap between germline ends came to 20 bases. The genes are TRBV7-2 and TRBJ1-1; possibly TRBD1 for D (5 bases). This TCR came from an older woman in good health. What was sequenced was blood. CDR3 DNA: TGTGCCAGCAGCCGGGGGGGGGAGAGTAGGAAGAACACTGAAGCTTTCTTT. Its translation: CASSRGGESRKNTEAFF.